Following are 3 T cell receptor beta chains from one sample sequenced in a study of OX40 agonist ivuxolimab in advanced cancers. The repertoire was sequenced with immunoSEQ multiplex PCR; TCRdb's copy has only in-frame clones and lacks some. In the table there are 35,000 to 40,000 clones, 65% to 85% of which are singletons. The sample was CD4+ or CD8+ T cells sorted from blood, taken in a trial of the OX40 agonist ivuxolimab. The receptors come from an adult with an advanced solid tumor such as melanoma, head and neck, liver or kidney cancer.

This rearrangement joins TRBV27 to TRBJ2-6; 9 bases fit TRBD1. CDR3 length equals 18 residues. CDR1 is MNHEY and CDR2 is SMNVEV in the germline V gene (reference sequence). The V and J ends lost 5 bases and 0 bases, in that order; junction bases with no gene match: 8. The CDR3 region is CASSGWTGDFSGANVLTF. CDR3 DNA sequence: TGTGCCAGCAGTGGGTGGACAGGGGACTTCTCTGGGGCCAACGTCCTGACTTTC.

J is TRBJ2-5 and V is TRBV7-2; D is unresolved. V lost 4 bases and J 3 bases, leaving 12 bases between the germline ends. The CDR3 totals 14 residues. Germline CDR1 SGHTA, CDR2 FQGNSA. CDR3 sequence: CASSSYARKETQYF. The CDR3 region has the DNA TGTGCCAGCAGCTCATACGCCCGTAAAGAGACCCAGTACTTC.

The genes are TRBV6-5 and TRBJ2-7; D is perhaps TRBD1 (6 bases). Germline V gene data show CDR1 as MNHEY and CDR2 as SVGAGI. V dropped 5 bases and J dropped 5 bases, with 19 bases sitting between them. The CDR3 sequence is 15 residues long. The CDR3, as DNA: TGTGCCAGCAGTGCCCCCAATGGGGGCGAGAACGAGCAGTACTTC. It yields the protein CASSAPNGGENEQYF.